The TCR beta chain described here comes from a study of cytomegalovirus exposure and HLA in healthy donors. General observations from the study: Most TCR sequences proved rare, with some public TCRs found in many donors.

This CDR3 comprises 16 residues. V dropped 5 bases and J dropped 6; count of bases not matched to a gene: 11. Germline CDR1 is PRHDT and CDR2 is FYEKMQ (reference sequence). Repertoires were generated with immunoSEQ multiplex PCR, while TCRdb's copy carries only in-frame clones and drops some. The table has 100,000 or so clones, more than 85% seen once. Concerning this clone itself: Its antigen is still unknown.

This TCR was recovered from a woman between 18 and 29 years old in good health and CMV-seropositive. The chain combines TRBV13 with TRBJ2-3, with 10 bases matching TRBD2. The sequenced material came from PBMCs. CDR3 protein: CASSPRLAGDGDTQYF. The DNA of the CDR3 is TGTGCCAGCAGCCCCCGTCTAGCGGGAGACGGGGATACGCAGTATTTT.